One and the same sample provided the 9 T cell receptor beta chains below, sequenced in a study of cytomegalovirus exposure and HLA in healthy donors. PCR was performed using 60 Vbeta and 13 Jbeta primers. The table came from immunoSEQ multiplex PCR; TCRdb's copy has only in-frame clones and leaves some out. The sample includes 150,000 to 200,000 clones, approximately 84% of them seen just once. The sample taken for sequencing was PBMCs. The receptors come from a male donor in good health and CMV-seropositive.

The genes are TRBV7-9 and TRBJ2-7; 9 bases agree with TRBD2. Judging by the DNA end, TRBJ2-1 fits better; the J call may be wrong. Germline CDR1 SEHNR, CDR2 FQNEAQ (reference sequence). The CDR3 loop spans 15 amino acids. The CDR3 sequence is CASSPAGLASIEQFF. CDR3 nucleotides: TGTGCCAGCAGCCCAGCGGGACTAGCATCGATCGAGCAGTTCTTC.

This chain links TRBV30 with TRBJ1-4; TRBD1 matches at 8 bases. Per germline, CDR1 GTSNPN and CDR2 SVGIG (reference sequence). The CDR3 runs 13 residues. The V segment lost 8 bases and the J segment 5 bases; nucleotides outside the gene matches: 7. CDR3 region: CAGQGASNEKLFF. CDR3 nucleotide sequence: TGTGCCGGGCAGGGGGCATCCAATGAAAAACTGTTTTTT.

The chain combines TRBV18 with TRBJ2-7; D possibly corresponds to TRBD2 (6 bases). The CDR3 totals 16 residues. Germline V CDR1 and CDR2: KGHSH, LQKENI. The V and J ends lost 2 bases and 3 bases respectively, with 17 bases between them. The CDR3 loop reads CASSPIGGMDFYEQYF. DNA of the CDR3: TGTGCCAGCTCACCAATCGGGGGTATGGATTTCTACGAGCAGTACTTC.

This clone showed up just a few times. The rearrangement uses TRBV4-1 and TRBJ2-7, with TRBD1 matching over 8 bases. Germline-derived CDR1 and CDR2 are MGHRA and YSYEKL. The CDR3 sequence is 14 residues long. V lost 3 bases, J lost 3 bases, and 4 bases stayed unmatched. The CDR3 DNA reads as TGCGCCAGCAGCCAGGACAGGGTCTTCTACGAGCAGTACTTC. This sequence encodes CASSQDRVFYEQYF.

This clone appeared once. The chain combines TRBV6-1 with TRBJ2-2; 11 bases fit TRBD2. The CDR3 extends over 16 amino acids. The germline gives CDR1 MNHNS, CDR2 SASEGT. J lost 3 bases, V lost 4 bases, and 4 bases had no gene match. The CDR3 protein is CASSGLAGSDTGELFF. The CDR3 DNA is TGTGCCAGCAGTGGACTAGCGGGATCGGACACCGGGGAGCTGTTTTTT.

The chain combines TRBV7-8 with TRBJ1-3; TRBD1 is a possible D gene (5 bases). CDR3 length: 16 residues. V lost 1 base, J lost 0 bases, and 10 bases lay in between. Germline V gene sequence: CDR1 SGHVS, CDR2 FQNEAQ. CDR3 amino acids: CASSLEATVSGNTIYF. The CDR3, as DNA: TGTGCCAGCAGCTTAGAAGCGACAGTCTCTGGAAACACCATATATTTT. The full variable domain, with the rest looked up from reference TRBV7-8 and TRBJ1-3, is GAGVSQSPRYKVAKRGQDVALRCDPISGHVSLFWYQQALGQGPEFLTYFQNEAQLDKSGLPSDRFFAERPEGSVSTLKIQRTQQEDSAVYLCASSLEATVSGNTIYFGEGSWLTVV.

The table lists this clone with a few counts. V and J are TRBV28 and TRBJ2-1; 15 nucleotides agree with TRBD2. Looked up from germline, CDR1 is MDHEN and CDR2 is SYDVKM. The CDR3 contains 16 residues. The ends lost 3 bases at V and 10 bases at J; junction bases unmatched: 7. Here the CDR3 reads CASSLPGTSGRTEQFF. The CDR3 DNA reads as TGTGCCAGCAGTTTGCCCGGGACTAGCGGGAGGACGGAGCAGTTCTTC.

The V call is TRBV5-4, the J call TRBJ2-5; D gene uncertain. This CDR3 is 13 amino acids long. Germline-derived CDR1 and CDR2 are SGHNT and YYREEE (reference sequence). Deletions cut 4 bases from V and 5 bases from J, with 12 bases between. The CDR3 loop reads CASSLPAKETQYF. The CDR3 region has the DNA TGTGCCAGCAGCCTTCCCGCGAAGGAGACCCAGTACTTC.

This chain connects TRBV30 to TRBJ2-1; maybe TRBD2 (5 bases). Deletions cut 5 bases from V and 8 bases from J, with 10 bases between. This CDR3 is built from 11 residues. Looked up from germline, CDR1 is GTSNPN and CDR2 is SVGIG (reference sequence). The CDR3 region has the DNA TGTGCCTGGGGTACTAGAGATGAGCAGTTCTTC. Its translation: CAWGTRDEQFF.